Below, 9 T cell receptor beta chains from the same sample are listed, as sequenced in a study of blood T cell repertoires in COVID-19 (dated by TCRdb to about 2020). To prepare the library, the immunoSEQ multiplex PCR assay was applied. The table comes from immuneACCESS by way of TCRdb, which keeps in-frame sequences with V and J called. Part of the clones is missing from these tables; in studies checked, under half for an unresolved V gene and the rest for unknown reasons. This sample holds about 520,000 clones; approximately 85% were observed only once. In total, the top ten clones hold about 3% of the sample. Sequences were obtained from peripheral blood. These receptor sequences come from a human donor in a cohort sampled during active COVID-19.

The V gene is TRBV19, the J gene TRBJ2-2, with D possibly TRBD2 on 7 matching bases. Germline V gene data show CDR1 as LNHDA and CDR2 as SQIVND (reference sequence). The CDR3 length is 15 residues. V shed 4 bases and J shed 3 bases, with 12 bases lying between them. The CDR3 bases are TGTGCCAGTAGTAGGGGGGGCATGGACACCGGGGAGCTGTTTTTT. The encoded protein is CASSRGGMDTGELFF.

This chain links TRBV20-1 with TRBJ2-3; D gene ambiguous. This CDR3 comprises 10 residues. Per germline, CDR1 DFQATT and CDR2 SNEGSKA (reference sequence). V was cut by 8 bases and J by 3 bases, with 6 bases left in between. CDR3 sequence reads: CSSETDTQYF. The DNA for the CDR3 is TGCAGTTCAGAAACAGATACGCAGTATTTT.

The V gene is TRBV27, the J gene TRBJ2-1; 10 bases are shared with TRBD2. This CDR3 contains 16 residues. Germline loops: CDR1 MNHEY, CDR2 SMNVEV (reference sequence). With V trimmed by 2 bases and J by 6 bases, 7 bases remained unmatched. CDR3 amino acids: CASSLLGLARPNEQFF. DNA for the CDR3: TGTGCCAGCAGTTTACTGGGACTAGCGAGACCCAATGAGCAGTTCTTC.

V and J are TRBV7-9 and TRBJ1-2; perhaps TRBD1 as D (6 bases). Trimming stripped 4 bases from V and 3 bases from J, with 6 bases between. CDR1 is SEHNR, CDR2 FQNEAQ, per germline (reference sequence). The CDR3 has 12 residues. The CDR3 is CASSWTDYGYTF. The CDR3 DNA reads TGTGCCAGCAGCTGGACAGACTATGGCTACACCTTC.

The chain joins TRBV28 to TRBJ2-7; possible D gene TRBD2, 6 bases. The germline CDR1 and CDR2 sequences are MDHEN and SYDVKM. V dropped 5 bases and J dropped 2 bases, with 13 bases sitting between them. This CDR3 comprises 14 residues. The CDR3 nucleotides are TGTGCCAGCAGTCCGACTAGTAAGGCCTACGAGCAGTACTTC. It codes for CASSPTSKAYEQYF.

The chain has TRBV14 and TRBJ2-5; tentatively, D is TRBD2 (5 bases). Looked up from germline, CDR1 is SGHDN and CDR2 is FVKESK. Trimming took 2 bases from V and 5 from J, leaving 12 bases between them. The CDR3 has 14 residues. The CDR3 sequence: CASSQRGSRETQYF. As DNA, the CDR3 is TGTGCCAGCAGCCAACGGGGTTCGAGGGAGACCCAGTACTTC.

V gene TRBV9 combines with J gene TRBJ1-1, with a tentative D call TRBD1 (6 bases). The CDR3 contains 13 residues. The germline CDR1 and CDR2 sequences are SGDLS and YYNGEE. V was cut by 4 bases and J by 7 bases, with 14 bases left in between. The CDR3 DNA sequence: TGTGCCAGCAGCACCGGGGGGGCAGATGAAGCTTTCTTT. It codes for CASSTGGADEAFF.

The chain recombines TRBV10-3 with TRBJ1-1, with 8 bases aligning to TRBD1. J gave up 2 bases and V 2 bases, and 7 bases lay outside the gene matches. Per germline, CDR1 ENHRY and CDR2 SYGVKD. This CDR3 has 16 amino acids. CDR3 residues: CAISEPTGTGNTEAFF. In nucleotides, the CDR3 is TGTGCCATCAGTGAGCCAACCGGGACAGGTAACACTGAAGCTTTCTTT.

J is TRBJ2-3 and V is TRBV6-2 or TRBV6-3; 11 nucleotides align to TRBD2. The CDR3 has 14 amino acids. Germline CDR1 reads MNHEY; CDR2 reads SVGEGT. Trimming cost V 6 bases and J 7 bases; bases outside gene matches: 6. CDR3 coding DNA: TGTGCCAGCAGCGCACTAGCGGGAGATTATACGCAGTATTTT. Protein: CASSALAGDYTQYF.